The 4 T cell receptor beta chains listed next were all sequenced from one sample in a study of blood T cell repertoires in COVID-19. Libraries were prepared by immunoSEQ multiplex PCR; TCRdb keeps only in-frame clonotypes and omits some of them. The data hold 150,000 to 180,000 clones, with 75% to 80% observed a single time. The sequenced sample consisted of peripheral blood. The receptors shown here come from a man older than 75 with acute or convalescent COVID-19.

Only one count was recorded for this clone. The rearrangement uses TRBV7-2 and TRBJ2-7, with 10 bases that match TRBD1. Trimming took 5 bases from V and 1 from J; bases not matched to a gene: 2. Per the germline V gene, CDR1 is SGHTA and CDR2 is FQGNSA. The CDR3 has 14 amino acids. CDR3 DNA sequence: TGTGCCAGCAGCCGGGACAGGGGTTCCTACGAGCAGTACTTC. The encoded protein is CASSRDRGSYEQYF.

The count of this clone is one. The V gene is TRBV30, the J gene TRBJ1-3; 8 bases fit TRBD1. V shed 0 bases, J shed 4 bases, and the junction held 5 bases outside the gene matches. This CDR3 comprises 15 residues. CDR1 and CDR2 from the germline V gene are GTSNPN and SVGIG (reference sequence). The CDR3 nucleotides are TGTGCCTGGAGTGTACAAAGGACAGGGGGAAACACCATATATTTT. Its protein is CAWSVQRTGGNTIYF.

At least ten counts were recorded for this clone. V is TRBV7-8 and J is TRBJ2-2; TRBD2 aligns across 7 bases. The germline gives CDR1 SGHVS, CDR2 FQNEAQ. The CDR3 covers 15 residues. The junction had 7 bases not matched to a gene; V was cut back by 1 base and J by 8 bases. Here the CDR3 DNA reads TGTGCCAGCAGCTTAGTTGGTAGCGGGTATGGGGAGCTGTTTTTT. Encoded protein: CASSLVGSGYGELFF.

The chain carries TRBV11-2 and TRBJ2-3; TRBD2 matches at 12 bases. The V segment lost 1 base and the J segment 3 bases; nucleotides outside the gene matches: 2. Germline V CDR1 and CDR2: SGHAT, FQNNGV. The CDR3 is 16 amino acids. CDR3 bases: TGTGCCAGCAGCTTAGGACTAGCGGGGGTTACAGATACGCAGTATTTT. It specifies CASSLGLAGVTDTQYF.